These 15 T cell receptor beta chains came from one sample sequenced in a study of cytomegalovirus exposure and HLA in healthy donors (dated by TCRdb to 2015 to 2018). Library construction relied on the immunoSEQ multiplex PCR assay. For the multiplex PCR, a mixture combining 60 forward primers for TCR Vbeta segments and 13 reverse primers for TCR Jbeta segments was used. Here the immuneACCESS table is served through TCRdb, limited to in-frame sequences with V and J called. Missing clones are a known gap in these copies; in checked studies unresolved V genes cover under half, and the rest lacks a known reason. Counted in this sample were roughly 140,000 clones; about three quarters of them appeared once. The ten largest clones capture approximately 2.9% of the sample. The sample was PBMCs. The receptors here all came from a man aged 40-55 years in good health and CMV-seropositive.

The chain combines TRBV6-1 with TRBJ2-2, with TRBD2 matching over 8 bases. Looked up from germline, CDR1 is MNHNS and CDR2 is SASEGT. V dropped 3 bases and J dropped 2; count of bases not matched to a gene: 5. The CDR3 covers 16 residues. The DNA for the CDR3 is TGTGCCAGCAGTGACCAATTAGCGGGAAACACCGGGGAGCTGTTTTTT. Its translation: CASSDQLAGNTGELFF.

As DNA, the CDR3 is TGCGCCAGCAGCTTACCGGGACTAGCGGGAGGGAGTGAGCAGTTCTTC. Amino acid sequence: CASSLPGLAGGSEQFF. The gene calls are TRBV5-1 and TRBJ2-1; 16 bases match TRBD2. The CDR3 covers 16 residues. V lost 2 bases to trimming and J lost 9 bases; unmatched junction nucleotides: 5. Germline lookup yields CDR1 SGHRS and CDR2 YFSETQ.

This chain's CDR3 is CASTIAGGSYEQYF. DNA for the CDR3: TGTGCCAGCACGATAGCGGGAGGCTCCTACGAGCAGTACTTC. The chain joins TRBV5-4 to TRBJ2-7; TRBD2 matches at 10 bases. The germline V gene has CDR1 SGHNT and CDR2 YYREEE (reference sequence). Trimming took 6 bases from V and 0 from J; bases not matched to a gene: 3. The CDR3 has 14 residues. Looking up the rest from reference TRBV5-4 and TRBJ2-7 gives the full variable domain: ETGVTQSPTHLIKTRGQQVTLRCSSQSGHNTVSWYQQALGQGPQFIFQYYREEENGRGNFPPRFSGLQFPNYSSELNVNALELDDSALYLCASTIAGGSYEQYFGPGTRLTVT.

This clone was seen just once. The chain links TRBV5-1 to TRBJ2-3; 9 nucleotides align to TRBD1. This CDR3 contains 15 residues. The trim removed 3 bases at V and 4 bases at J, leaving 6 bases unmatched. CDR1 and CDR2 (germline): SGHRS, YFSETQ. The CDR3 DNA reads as TGCGCCAGCAGCTCGGGACAGGGTGCGTCAGATACGCAGTATTTT. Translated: CASSSGQGASDTQYF.

CDR3 sequence reads: CASSLGGQSKNIQYF. In DNA form, the CDR3 reads TGTGCCAGCAGTTTGGGTGGACAGTCCAAAAACATTCAGTACTTC. The chain has TRBV28 and TRBJ2-4, with D perhaps TRBD1 (6 bases). Germline loops: CDR1 MDHEN, CDR2 SYDVKM. CDR3 length: 15 amino acids. Trimming cost V 3 bases and J 2 bases, with 11 bases left between them.

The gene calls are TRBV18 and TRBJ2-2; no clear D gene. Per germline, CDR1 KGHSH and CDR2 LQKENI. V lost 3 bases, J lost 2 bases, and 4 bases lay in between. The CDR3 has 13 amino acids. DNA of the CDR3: TGTGCCAGCTCACCTATCAACACCGGGGAGCTGTTTTTT. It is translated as CASSPINTGELFF. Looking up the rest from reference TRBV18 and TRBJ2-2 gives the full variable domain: NAGVMQNPRHLVRRRGQEARLRCSPMKGHSHVYWYRQLPEEGLKFMVYLQKENIIDESGMPKERFSAEFPKEGPSILRIQQVVRGDSAAYFCASSPINTGELFFGEGSRLTVL.

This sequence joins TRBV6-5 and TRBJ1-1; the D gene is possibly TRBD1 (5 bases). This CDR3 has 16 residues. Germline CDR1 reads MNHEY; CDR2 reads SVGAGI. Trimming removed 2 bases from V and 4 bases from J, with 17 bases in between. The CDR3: CASSYKSGGSGTEAFF. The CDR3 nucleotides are TGTGCCAGCAGTTACAAGTCCGGGGGTTCAGGCACTGAAGCTTTCTTT.

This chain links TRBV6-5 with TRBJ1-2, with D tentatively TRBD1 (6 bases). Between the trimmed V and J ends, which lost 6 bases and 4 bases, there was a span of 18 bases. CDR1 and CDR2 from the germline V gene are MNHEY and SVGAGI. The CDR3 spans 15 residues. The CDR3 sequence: CASRATGGRVYGYTF. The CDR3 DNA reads TGTGCCAGCAGAGCTACGGGGGGGCGCGTCTATGGCTACACCTTC.

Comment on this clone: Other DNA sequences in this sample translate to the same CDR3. The CDR3 DNA reads TGTGCCAGCAGTGAAGGGACAGGTGGAGAGACCCAGTACTTC. Protein: CASSEGTGGETQYF. This sequence joins TRBV6-1 and TRBJ2-5, with TRBD1 identical over 7 bases. The germline CDR1 and CDR2 sequences are MNHNS and SASEGT. Trimming cost V 1 base and J 4 bases; bases outside gene matches: 3. The CDR3 is made up of 14 amino acids.

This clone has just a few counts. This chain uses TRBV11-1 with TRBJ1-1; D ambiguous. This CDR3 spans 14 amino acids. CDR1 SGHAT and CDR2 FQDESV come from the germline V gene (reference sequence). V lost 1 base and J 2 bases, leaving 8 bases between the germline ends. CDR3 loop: CASSLVEHNTEAFF. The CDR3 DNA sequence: TGTGCCAGCAGCTTAGTGGAGCACAACACTGAAGCTTTCTTT. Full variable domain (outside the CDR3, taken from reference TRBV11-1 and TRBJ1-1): EAEVAQSPRYKITEKSQAVAFWCDPISGHATLYWYRQILGQGPELLVQFQDESVVDDSQLPKDRFSAERLKGVDSTLKIQPAELGDSAMYLCASSLVEHNTEAFFGQGTRLTVV.

CDR3 in amino acids: CASSRGTGGYTNQPQHF. In nucleotides, the CDR3 is TGTGCCAGTAGTAGGGGGACAGGGGGATACACCAATCAGCCCCAGCATTTT. This chain uses TRBV19 with TRBJ1-5; 11 bases are a match to TRBD1. CDR3 length: 17 amino acids. Germline V lookup: CDR1 LNHDA, CDR2 SQIVND (reference sequence). V gave up 4 bases and J gave up 3 bases; unmatched junction bases: 8.

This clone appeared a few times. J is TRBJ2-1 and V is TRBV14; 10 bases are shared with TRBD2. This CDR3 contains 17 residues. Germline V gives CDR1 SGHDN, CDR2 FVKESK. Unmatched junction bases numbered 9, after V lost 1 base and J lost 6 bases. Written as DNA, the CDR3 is TGTGCCAGCAGCCAAGGATGGAGCGGGAGGGCCGCCAATGAGCAGTTCTTC. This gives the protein CASSQGWSGRAANEQFF.

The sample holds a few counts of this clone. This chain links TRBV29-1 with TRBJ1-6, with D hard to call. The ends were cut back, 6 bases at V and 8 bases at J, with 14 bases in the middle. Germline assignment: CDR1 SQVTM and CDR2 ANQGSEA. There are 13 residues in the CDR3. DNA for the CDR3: TGCAGCGTCCAGTTGGGCTGGGATTCACCCCTCCACTTT. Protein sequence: CSVQLGWDSPLHF.

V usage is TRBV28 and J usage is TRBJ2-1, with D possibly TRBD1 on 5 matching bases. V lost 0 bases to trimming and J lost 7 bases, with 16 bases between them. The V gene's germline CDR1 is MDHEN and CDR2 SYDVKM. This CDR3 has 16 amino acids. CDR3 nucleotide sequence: TGTGCCAGCAGTTTATGCAGGGCCTCCCGACAAAATGAGCAGTTCTTC. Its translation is CASSLCRASRQNEQFF.

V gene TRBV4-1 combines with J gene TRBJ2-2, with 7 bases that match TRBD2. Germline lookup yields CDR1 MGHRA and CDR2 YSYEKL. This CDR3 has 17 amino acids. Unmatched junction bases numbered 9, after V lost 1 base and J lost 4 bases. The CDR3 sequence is CASSQGSSGGGTGELFF. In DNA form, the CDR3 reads TGCGCCAGCAGCCAAGGTTCTTCGGGGGGAGGCACCGGGGAGCTGTTTTTT.